The 28 T cell receptor beta chains given below trace back to one sample, sequenced in a study of shared clonotypes between healthy human individuals. Assay used: immunoSEQ multiplex PCR; TCRdb lists only in-frame clones, some missing. The table includes some 980,000 clones, around 80% detected once. Material for sequencing was memory CD4+ T cells sorted from blood. Subset: CD45RA-negative fraction. Every receptor here comes from a man between 18 and 35 years old in good health.

The chain carries TRBV7-8 and TRBJ1-1; D is perhaps TRBD1 (6 bases). CDR1 is SGHVS, CDR2 FQNEAQ, per germline. V was shortened by 1 base and J by 0 bases, with 15 bases between the two germline ends. The CDR3 is 17 amino acids. The CDR3 DNA is TGTGCCAGCAGCTTAGGTTCAGGGGCAGGCATGAACACTGAAGCTTTCTTT. This codes for CASSLGSGAGMNTEAFF.

The chain has TRBV10-3 and TRBJ2-7, with TRBD1 matching over 9 bases. The J segment lost 3 bases and the V segment lost 6 bases, leaving 6 bases of the junction unmatched. The CDR3 is 14 residues long. Germline V lookup: CDR1 ENHRY, CDR2 SYGVKD. CDR3 nucleotides: TGTGCCATCAGCAGACAGGGGGGGAACTACGAGCAGTACTTC. This sequence encodes CAISRQGGNYEQYF.

The rearrangement links TRBV25-1 to TRBJ1-4, with 9 bases matching TRBD1. This CDR3 region has 14 residues. V lost 11 bases to trimming and J lost 6 bases; unmatched junction nucleotides: 10. Germline CDR1 and CDR2: MGHDK and SYGVNS. This chain's CDR3 is CACRGTGGDEKLFF. Written as DNA, the CDR3 is TGTGCCTGCCGAGGCACAGGGGGCGATGAAAAACTGTTTTTT.

This clone was observed a handful of times. V gene TRBV10-2 combines with J gene TRBJ2-5; TRBD1 agrees at 7 bases. This CDR3 has 16 residues. Germline values: CDR1 WSHSY, CDR2 SAAADI. Germline trimming cut 2 bases from V and 5 bases from J; bases unmatched to any gene: 11. CDR3 residues: CASSETLGGVRETQYF. DNA of the CDR3: TGCGCCAGCAGTGAGACTTTAGGGGGCGTAAGGGAGACCCAGTACTTC.

This chain connects TRBV28 to TRBJ1-6; possibly TRBD1 for D (5 bases). CDR1 MDHEN and CDR2 SYDVKM come from the germline V gene. This CDR3 contains 15 residues. Trimming shortened V by 10 bases and J by 10 bases, and 23 bases separated the two germline ends. CDR3 loop: CATPSLRGAVSPLHF. DNA of the CDR3: TGTGCCACCCCTAGCCTCCGGGGCGCTGTGTCACCCCTCCACTTT.

The CDR3 loop reads CASSPRGSGGTQETQYF. In DNA, the CDR3 is TGTGCCAGCAGCCCCCGGGGTAGCGGGGGGACCCAAGAGACCCAGTACTTC. The chain recombines TRBV5-4 with TRBJ2-5; 10 positions match TRBD2. The CDR3 has 17 residues. Germline values: CDR1 SGHNT, CDR2 YYREEE (reference sequence). Unmatched junction bases numbered 10, after V lost 4 bases and J lost 1 base.

The rearrangement joins TRBV7-9 to TRBJ1-2; 7 bases are a match to TRBD1. CDR1 and CDR2 (germline): SEHNR, FQNEAQ (reference sequence). V shed 1 base, J shed 3 bases, and the junction held 5 bases outside the gene matches. This CDR3 has 15 residues. DNA for the CDR3: TGTGCCAGCAGCTTAGGACAGGGAGGATACTATGGCTACACCTTC. Residues: CASSLGQGGYYGYTF. Using reference TRBV7-9 and TRBJ1-2 for the parts outside the CDR3, the full variable domain is DTGVSQNPRHKITKRGQNVTFRCDPISEHNRLYWYRQTLGQGPEFLTYFQNEAQLEKSRLLSDRFSAERPKGSFSTLEIQRTEQGDSAMYLCASSLGQGGYYGYTFGSGTRLTVV.

This clone was picked up one time. The chain recombines TRBV15 with TRBJ2-7, with TRBD1 matching over 7 bases. V was pared by 1 base and J by 0 bases, with 9 bases of the junction left unmatched. Germline V gene lookup returns CDR1 LNHNV and CDR2 YYDKDF (reference sequence). CDR3 length: 17 amino acids. The CDR3 coding sequence is TGTGCCACCAGCAGAGGGCCAGGGACAGCGAGCTCCTACGAGCAGTACTTC. This codes for CATSRGPGTASSYEQYF.

The chain couples TRBV9 to TRBJ2-1; 7 nucleotides align to TRBD1. The CDR3 has 15 residues. Looked up from germline, CDR1 is SGDLS and CDR2 is YYNGEE. V lost 4 bases and J lost 0; bases outside the gene matches: 4. CDR3 DNA: TGTGCCAGCAGCCAACAGGGGAGCTCCTACAATGAGCAGTTCTTC. Its translation: CASSQQGSSYNEQFF.

The chain combines TRBV11-3 with TRBJ2-1; D unclear. Germline V gene data show CDR1 as SGHNT and CDR2 as YENEEA. Trimming removed 1 base from V and 9 bases from J, with 7 bases in between. The CDR3 extends over 12 amino acids. The DNA for the CDR3 is TGTGCCAGCAGCTTAGGCGTGGGTGAGCAGTTCTTC. It translates to CASSLGVGEQFF.

The chain couples TRBV7-2 to TRBJ2-1; TRBD1 might be the D (5 bases). Trimming removed 5 bases from V and 7 bases from J, with 12 bases in between. Germline V gives CDR1 SGHTA, CDR2 FQGNSA. The CDR3 is made up of 13 amino acids. CDR3 in DNA: TGTGCCAGCAGCCTTGGCAGGGTGAATGAGCAGTTCTTC. As protein: CASSLGRVNEQFF.

The chain uses TRBV4-1 and TRBJ1-1, with D possibly TRBD1 on 5 matching bases. V dropped 2 bases and J dropped 7 bases, with 17 bases sitting between them. The CDR3 runs to 15 residues. Germline V lookup: CDR1 MGHRA, CDR2 YSYEKL. The DNA of the CDR3 is TGCGCCAGCAGCCAAAGCGGGGCAGGAGTCCTTGAAGCTTTCTTT. Translating it yields CASSQSGAGVLEAFF.

The chain uses TRBV2 and TRBJ2-3, with D maybe TRBD2 (5 bases). V was cut by 8 bases and J by 8 bases, with 14 bases left in between. The germline CDR1 and CDR2 sequences are SNHLY and FYNNEI. The CDR3 consists of 12 residues. The CDR3 here is CASAAAGGTQYF. The CDR3 region has the DNA TGTGCCAGCGCCGCTGCGGGCGGTACGCAGTATTTT.

This chain uses TRBV9 with TRBJ2-2; D remains ambiguous. Trimming pared 5 bases from V and 7 bases from J, leaving 12 bases between. The CDR3 runs to 13 residues. CDR1 is SGDLS, CDR2 YYNGEE, per germline. Here the CDR3 reads CASREPGGGELFF. CDR3 nucleotides: TGTGCCAGCAGGGAACCCGGTGGCGGGGAGCTGTTTTTT.

The V and J genes are TRBV6-6 and TRBJ2-1, with TRBD2 identical over 8 bases. V shed 10 bases, J shed 2 bases, and the junction held 10 bases outside the gene matches. CDR3 size: 15 residues. From germline, CDR1 is MNHNY and CDR2 SVGAGI (reference sequence). The DNA of the CDR3 is TGTGCCACCGGAATAGCGGGGATCGCCTACAATGAGCAGTTCTTC. Protein product: CATGIAGIAYNEQFF.

The rearrangement links TRBV9 to TRBJ1-1; TRBD1 is a possible D gene (6 bases). CDR1 is SGDLS and CDR2 is YYNGEE in the germline V gene. Between the trimmed V and J ends, which lost 3 bases and 4 bases, there was a span of 13 bases. This CDR3 spans 14 amino acids. The CDR3 DNA sequence: TGTGCCAGCAGCGCCCAGACAGGATCCACTGAAGCTTTCTTT. Its protein product is CASSAQTGSTEAFF.

This clone was found once. V gene TRBV11-1 combines with J gene TRBJ1-2; tentative D call: TRBD1 (6 bases). The V gene's germline CDR1 is SGHAT and CDR2 FQDESV (reference sequence). V lost 8 bases to trimming and J lost 1 base, with 17 bases between them. The CDR3 length is 15 residues. The CDR3 region has the DNA TGTGCCAGCGACCCGATAAAGGACAGTAACTATGGCTACACCTTC. Translated: CASDPIKDSNYGYTF.

The V call is TRBV6-6, the J call TRBJ2-1; D unresolved. Trimming took 0 bases from V and 8 from J, leaving 11 bases between them. The CDR3 length is 14 residues. The V gene's germline CDR1 is MNHNY and CDR2 SVGAGI (reference sequence). The CDR3 bases are TGTGCCAGCAGTTACTCGAACGGTTTCGATGAGCAGTTCTTC. Amino acids: CASSYSNGFDEQFF.

This chain connects TRBV6-6 to TRBJ2-1, with TRBD2 matching 7 bases. This CDR3 has 14 residues. Losses at the gene ends were 5 bases for V and 6 bases for J; bases not matched to a gene: 7. CDR1 is MNHNY and CDR2 is SVGAGI in the germline V gene (reference sequence). The CDR3 sequence: CASSSRGGGNEQFF. The CDR3 coding sequence is TGTGCCAGCAGTAGCCGGGGCGGGGGCAATGAGCAGTTCTTC.

This clone was counted once. The rearrangement joins TRBV6-1 to TRBJ1-1; no definite D call. The germline gives CDR1 MNHNS, CDR2 SASEGT. Trimming cost V 2 bases and J 1 base, with 8 bases left between them. This CDR3 region has 14 residues. CDR3 in DNA: TGTGCCAGCAGTGAATTCCGGGAGAACACTGAAGCTTTCTTT. Encoded protein: CASSEFRENTEAFF.

There are a few counts of this clone. V usage is TRBV7-9 and J usage is TRBJ1-6; the match to TRBD1 covers 9 bases. The CDR3 has 14 amino acids. With 6 bases clipped from V and 9 bases from J, the junction kept 6 bases outside the gene matches. CDR1 is SEHNR and CDR2 is FQNEAQ in the germline V gene (reference sequence). CDR3 sequence reads: CASRRTGESSPLHF. The CDR3 nucleotides read TGTGCCAGCAGACGGACAGGGGAAAGTTCACCCCTCCACTTT.

The V gene is TRBV6-5, the J gene TRBJ2-6; D not resolved. The CDR3 loop spans 16 amino acids. CDR1 is MNHEY and CDR2 is SVGAGI in the germline V gene. V was clipped by 2 bases and J by 1 base, with 9 bases between them. CDR3: CASSYKGLSGANVLTF. The CDR3 bases are TGTGCCAGCAGTTACAAAGGGTTATCTGGGGCCAACGTCCTGACTTTC.

The rearrangement joins TRBV5-4 to TRBJ1-3; the D gene is possibly TRBD1 (5 bases). The V gene's germline CDR1 is SGHNT and CDR2 YYREEE (reference sequence). The CDR3 loop spans 15 amino acids. V gave up 0 bases and J gave up 9 bases, with 16 bases separating them. The DNA of the CDR3 is TGTGCCAGCAGCTTGGCTTCCGGGGCCGGGGCCACCATATATTTT. This sequence encodes CASSLASGAGATIYF.

Worth noting for this clone: The junction shows a germline mismatch at one end, possibly a read error. The V gene is TRBV30, the J gene TRBJ1-4; the D gene is possibly TRBD1 (5 bases). The CDR3 is 13 residues long. Per the germline V gene, CDR1 is GTSNPN and CDR2 is SVGIG (reference sequence). The CDR3 coding sequence is TGTGCCTGGGCAGGGAATACTAATGAAAGACTGTTTTTT. Amino acids: CAWAGNTNERLFF.

In this sample, this clone turned up a few times. The chain links TRBV30 to TRBJ1-2; no clear D gene. V was pared by 5 bases and J by 4 bases, with 8 bases between. The CDR3 has 11 residues. Germline V lookup: CDR1 GTSNPN, CDR2 SVGIG (reference sequence). CDR3 sequence (DNA): TGTGCCTGGGGAGGGTCCTATGGCTACACCTTC. Its protein is CAWGGSYGYTF.

With regard to this clone: In the same sample, other DNA sequences code for this CDR3. The chain combines TRBV11-3 with TRBJ2-1; 8 positions match TRBD2. The V gene's germline CDR1 is SGHNT and CDR2 YENEEA. Losses at the gene ends were 2 bases for V and 4 bases for J; bases not matched to a gene: 1. The CDR3 spans 14 residues. CDR3 DNA: TGTGCCAGCAGCTTAAGCGGGAGTTACAATGAGCAGTTCTTC. Its translation is CASSLSGSYNEQFF.

This clone was observed at least ten times. V gene TRBV7-2 combines with J gene TRBJ2-4; the D gene could be TRBD1 or TRBD2 (5 bases each). The CDR3 is made up of 15 amino acids. Germline CDR1 and CDR2: SGHTA and FQGNSA. Trimming took 0 bases from V and 4 from J, leaving 10 bases between them. The chain's CDR3 is CASSLAGEGKNIQYF. The DNA for the CDR3 is TGTGCCAGCAGCTTAGCAGGCGAGGGGAAAAACATTCAGTACTTC.

This clone was seen only a few times. The chain is built from TRBV18 and TRBJ1-4; no clear D. This CDR3 contains 13 residues. Per germline, CDR1 KGHSH and CDR2 LQKENI. Trimming took 4 bases from V and 9 from J, leaving 12 bases between them. CDR3 sequence (DNA): TGTGCCAGCTCACTGGAGACCAGCCAAAAACTGTTTTTT. This codes for CASSLETSQKLFF.